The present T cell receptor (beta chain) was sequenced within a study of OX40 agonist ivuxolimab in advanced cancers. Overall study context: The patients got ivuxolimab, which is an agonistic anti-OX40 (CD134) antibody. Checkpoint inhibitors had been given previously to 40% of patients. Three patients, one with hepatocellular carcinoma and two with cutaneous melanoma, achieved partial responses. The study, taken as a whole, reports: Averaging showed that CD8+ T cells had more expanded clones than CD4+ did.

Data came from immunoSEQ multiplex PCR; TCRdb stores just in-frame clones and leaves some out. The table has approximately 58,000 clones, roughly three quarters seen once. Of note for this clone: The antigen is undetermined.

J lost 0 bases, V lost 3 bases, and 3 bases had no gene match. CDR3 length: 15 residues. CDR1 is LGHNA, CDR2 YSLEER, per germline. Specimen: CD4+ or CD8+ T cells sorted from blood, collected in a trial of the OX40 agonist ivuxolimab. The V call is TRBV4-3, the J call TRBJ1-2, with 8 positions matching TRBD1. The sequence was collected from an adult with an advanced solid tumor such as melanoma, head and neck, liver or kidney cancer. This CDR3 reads CASSQTQGANYGYTF. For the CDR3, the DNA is TGCGCCAGCAGCCAGACACAGGGGGCTAACTATGGCTACACCTTC.